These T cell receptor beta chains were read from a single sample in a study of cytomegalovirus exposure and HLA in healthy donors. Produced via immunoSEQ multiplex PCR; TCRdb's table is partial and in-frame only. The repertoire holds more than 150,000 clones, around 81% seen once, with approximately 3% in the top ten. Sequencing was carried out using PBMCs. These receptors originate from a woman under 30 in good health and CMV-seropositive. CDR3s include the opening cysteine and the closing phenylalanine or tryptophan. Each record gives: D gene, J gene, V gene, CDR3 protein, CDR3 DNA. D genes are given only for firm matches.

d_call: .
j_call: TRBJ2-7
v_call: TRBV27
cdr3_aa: CASGGAVYEQYF
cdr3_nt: TGTGCCAGCGGAGGGGCCGTCTACGAGCAGTACTTC

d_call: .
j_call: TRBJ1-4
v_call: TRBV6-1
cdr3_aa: CASLHRQVDEKLFF
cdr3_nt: TGTGCCAGCCTGCACCGACAGGTGGATGAAAAACTGTTTTTT

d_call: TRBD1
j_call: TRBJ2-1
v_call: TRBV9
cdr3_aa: CASSTWTGRNEQFF
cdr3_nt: TGTGCCAGCAGCACTTGGACAGGGCGGAATGAGCAGTTCTTC

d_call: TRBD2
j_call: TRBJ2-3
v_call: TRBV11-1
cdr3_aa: CASSPLDGLAGVHTDTQYF
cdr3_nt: TGTGCCAGCAGCCCCCTGGATGGACTAGCGGGGGTGCACACAGATACGCAGTATTTT

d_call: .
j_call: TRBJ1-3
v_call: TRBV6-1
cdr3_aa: CASSEAGLVNTIYF
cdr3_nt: TGTGCCAGCAGTGAAGCAGGACTCGTAAACACCATATATTTT

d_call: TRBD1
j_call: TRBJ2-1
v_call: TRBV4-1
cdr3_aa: CASSQRGQASSYNEQFF
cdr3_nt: TGCGCCAGCAGCCAGAGGGGACAGGCCAGCTCCTACAATGAGCAGTTCTTC

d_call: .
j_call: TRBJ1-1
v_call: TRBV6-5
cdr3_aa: CASSLNSGGLTEAFF
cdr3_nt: TGTGCCAGCAGCCTCAATTCCGGGGGGCTAACTGAAGCTTTCTTT

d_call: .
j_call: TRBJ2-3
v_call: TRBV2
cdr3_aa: CASRANTDTQYF
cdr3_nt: TGTGCCAGCAGGGCCAACACAGATACGCAGTATTTT

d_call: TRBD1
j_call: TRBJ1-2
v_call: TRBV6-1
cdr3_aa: CASSETRGTGALMVYGYTF
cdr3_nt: TGTGCCAGCAGTGAAACGAGGGGGACAGGGGCGTTAATGGTTTATGGCTACACCTTC

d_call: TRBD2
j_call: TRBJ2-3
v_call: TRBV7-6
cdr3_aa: CASSSGTSGGALADTQYF
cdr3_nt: TGTGCCAGCAGCTCGGGGACTAGCGGGGGGGCCTTGGCAGATACGCAGTATTTT